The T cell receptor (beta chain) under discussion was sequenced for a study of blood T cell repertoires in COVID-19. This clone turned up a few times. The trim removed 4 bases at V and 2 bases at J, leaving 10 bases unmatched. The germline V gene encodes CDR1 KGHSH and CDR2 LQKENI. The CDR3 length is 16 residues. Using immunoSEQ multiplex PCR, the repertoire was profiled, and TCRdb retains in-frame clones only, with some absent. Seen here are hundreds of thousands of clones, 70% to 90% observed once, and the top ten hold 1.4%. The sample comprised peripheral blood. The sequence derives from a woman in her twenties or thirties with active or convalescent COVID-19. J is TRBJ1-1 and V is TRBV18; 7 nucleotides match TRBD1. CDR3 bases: TGTGCCAGCTCACTCAGTCAGGACAGGACCAACACTGAAGCTTTCTTT. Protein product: CASSLSQDRTNTEAFF. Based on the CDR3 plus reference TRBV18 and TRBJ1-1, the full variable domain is NAGVMQNPRHLVRRRGQEARLRCSPMKGHSHVYWYRQLPEEGLKFMVYLQKENIIDESGMPKERFSAEFPKEGPSILRIQQVVRGDSAAYFCASSLSQDRTNTEAFFGQGTRLTVV.